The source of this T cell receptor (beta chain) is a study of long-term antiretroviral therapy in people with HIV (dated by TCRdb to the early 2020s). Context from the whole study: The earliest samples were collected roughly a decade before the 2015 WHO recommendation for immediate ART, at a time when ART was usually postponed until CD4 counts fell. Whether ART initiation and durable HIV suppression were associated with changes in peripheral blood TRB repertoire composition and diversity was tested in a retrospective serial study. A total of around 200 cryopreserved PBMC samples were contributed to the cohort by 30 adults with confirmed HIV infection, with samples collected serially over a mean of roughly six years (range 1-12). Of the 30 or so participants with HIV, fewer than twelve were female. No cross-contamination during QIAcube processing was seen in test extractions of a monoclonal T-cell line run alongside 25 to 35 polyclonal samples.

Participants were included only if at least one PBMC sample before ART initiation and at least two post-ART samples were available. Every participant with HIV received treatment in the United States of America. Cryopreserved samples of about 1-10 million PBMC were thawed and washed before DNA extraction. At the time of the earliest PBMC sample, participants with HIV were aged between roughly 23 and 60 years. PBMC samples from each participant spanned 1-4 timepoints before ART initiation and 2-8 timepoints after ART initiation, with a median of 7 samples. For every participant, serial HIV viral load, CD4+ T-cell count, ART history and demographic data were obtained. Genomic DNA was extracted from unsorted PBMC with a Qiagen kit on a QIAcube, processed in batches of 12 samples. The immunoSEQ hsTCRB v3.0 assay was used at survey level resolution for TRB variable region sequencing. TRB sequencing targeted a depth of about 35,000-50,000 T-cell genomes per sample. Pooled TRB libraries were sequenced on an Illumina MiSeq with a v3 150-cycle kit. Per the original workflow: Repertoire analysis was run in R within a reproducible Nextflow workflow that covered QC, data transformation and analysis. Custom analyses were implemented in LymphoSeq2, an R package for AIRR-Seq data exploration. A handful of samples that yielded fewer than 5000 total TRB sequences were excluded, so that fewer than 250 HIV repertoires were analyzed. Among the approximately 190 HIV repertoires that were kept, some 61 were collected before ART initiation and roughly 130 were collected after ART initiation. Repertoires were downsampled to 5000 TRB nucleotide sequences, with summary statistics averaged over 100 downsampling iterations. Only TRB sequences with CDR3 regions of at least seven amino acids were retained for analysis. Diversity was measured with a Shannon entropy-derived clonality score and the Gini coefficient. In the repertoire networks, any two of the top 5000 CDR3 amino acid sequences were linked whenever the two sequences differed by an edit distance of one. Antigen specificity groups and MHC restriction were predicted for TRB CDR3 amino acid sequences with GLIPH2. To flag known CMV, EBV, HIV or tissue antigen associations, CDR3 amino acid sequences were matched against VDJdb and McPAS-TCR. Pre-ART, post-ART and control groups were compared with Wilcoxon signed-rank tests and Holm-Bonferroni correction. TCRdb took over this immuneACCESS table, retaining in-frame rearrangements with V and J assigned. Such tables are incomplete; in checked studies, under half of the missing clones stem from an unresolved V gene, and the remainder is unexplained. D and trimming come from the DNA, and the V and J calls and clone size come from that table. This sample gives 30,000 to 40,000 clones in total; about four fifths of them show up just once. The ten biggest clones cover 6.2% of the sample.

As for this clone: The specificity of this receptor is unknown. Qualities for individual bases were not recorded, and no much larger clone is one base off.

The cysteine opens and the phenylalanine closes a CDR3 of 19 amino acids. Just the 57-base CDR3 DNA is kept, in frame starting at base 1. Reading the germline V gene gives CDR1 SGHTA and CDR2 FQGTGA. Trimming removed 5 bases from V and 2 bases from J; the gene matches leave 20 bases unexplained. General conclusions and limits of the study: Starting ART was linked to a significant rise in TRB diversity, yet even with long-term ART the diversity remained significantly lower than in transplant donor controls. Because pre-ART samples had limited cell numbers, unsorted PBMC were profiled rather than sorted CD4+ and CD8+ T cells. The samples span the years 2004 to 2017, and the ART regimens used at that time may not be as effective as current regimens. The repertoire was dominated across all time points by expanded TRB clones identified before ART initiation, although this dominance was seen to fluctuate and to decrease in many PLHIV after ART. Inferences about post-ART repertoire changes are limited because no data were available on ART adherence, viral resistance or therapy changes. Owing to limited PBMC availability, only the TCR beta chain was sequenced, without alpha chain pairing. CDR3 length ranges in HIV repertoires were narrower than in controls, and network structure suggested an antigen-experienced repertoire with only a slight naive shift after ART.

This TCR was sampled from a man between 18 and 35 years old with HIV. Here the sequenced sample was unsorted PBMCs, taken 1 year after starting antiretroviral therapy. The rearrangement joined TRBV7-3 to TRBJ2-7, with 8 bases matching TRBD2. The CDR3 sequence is CASSPRSGTGSGIAYEQYF. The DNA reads TGTGCCAGCAGCCCCAGATCCGGGACCGGTAGCGGGATCGCCTACGAGCAGTACTTC.